The present TCR beta chain was sequenced within a study of cytomegalovirus exposure and HLA in healthy donors. Background on the study: From HLA-typed donors, an early data release held about 92 million unique TCRs. Whole-study results and caveats: High specificity and sensitivity for cytomegalovirus status were reported for the classifier. Later analysis showed TCR association rates varying by HLA locus, highest for DRB1 and lowest for HLA-C.

The trim removed 2 bases at V and 7 bases at J, leaving 7 bases unmatched. CDR1 and CDR2 (germline): SGHNT, YYREEE (reference sequence). The CDR3 covers 15 residues. Of note for this clone: Its target is not known.

A multiplex PCR was run with 60 Vbeta primers and 13 Jbeta primers. The assay was immunoSEQ multiplex PCR, and TCRdb's table has in-frame clones only and misses some. The sample records approximately 120,000 clones, roughly four fifths being singletons. Sequencing was performed on PBMCs. V gene TRBV5-4 combines with J gene TRBJ1-2; 11 nucleotides line up with TRBD1. The sequence came from a man aged 30 to 45 in good health and CMV-seronegative. CDR3 nucleotide sequence: TGTGCCAGCAGCTTTGGGGACAGGGGGAGTTCTGGCTACACCTTC. Its protein product is CASSFGDRGSSGYTF.